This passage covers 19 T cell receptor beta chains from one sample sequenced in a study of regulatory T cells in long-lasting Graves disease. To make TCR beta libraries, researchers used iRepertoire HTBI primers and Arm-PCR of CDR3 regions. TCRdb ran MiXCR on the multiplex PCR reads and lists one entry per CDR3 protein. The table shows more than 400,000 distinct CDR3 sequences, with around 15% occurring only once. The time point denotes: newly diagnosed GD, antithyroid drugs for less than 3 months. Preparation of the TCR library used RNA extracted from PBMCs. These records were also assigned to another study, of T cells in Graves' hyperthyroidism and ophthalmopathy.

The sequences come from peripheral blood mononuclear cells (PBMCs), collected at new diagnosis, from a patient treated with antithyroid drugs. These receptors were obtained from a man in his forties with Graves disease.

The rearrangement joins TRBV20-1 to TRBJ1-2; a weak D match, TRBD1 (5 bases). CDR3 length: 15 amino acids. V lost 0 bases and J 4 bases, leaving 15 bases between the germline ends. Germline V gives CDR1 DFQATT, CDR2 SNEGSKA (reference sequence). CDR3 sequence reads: CSARDPRQGPYGYTF. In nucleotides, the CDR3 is TGCAGTGCTAGAGATCCGAGGCAGGGACCCTATGGCTACACCTTC.

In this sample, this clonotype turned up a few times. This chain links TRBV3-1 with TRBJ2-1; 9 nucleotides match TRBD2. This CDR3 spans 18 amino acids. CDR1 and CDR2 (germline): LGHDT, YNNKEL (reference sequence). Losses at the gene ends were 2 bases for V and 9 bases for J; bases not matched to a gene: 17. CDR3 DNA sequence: TGTGCCAGCAGCCAAAGAGTGGGGTGGCTAGCGGGGAGGGCTGAGCAGTTCTTC. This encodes CASSQRVGWLAGRAEQFF.

The CDR3 sequence: CASSRTTASGSPLHF. The CDR3 nucleotides read TGTGCCAGCAGCCGGACGACGGCTTCGGGGTCACCCCTCCACTTT. This sequence joins TRBV7-9 and TRBJ1-6; D gene uncertain. Germline-derived CDR1 and CDR2 are SEHNR and FQNEAQ (reference sequence). Trimming cost V 5 bases and J 10 bases, with 18 bases left between them. CDR3 length: 15 residues.

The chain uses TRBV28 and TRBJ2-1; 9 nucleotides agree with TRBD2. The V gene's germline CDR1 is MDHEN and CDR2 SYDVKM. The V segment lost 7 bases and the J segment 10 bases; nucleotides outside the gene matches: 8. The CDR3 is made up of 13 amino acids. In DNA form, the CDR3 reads TGTGCCAGCACCCCTAGCGGGAACTACGAGCAGTTCTTC. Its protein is CASTPSGNYEQFF.

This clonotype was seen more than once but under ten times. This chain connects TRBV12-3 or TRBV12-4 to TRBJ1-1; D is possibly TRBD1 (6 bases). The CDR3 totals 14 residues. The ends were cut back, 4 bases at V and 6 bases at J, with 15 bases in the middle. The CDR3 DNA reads TGTGCCAGCAGTTCGACAGGCCGGGGGCCTGAAGCTTTCTTT. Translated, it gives CASSSTGRGPEAFF.

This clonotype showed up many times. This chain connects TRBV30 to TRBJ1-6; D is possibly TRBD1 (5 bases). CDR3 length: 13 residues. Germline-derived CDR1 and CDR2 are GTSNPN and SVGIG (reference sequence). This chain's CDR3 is CAAGGSYNSPLHF. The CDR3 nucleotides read TGTGCTGCCGGGGGGTCCTATAATTCACCCCTCCACTTT. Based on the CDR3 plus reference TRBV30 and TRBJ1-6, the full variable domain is SQTIHQWPATLVQPVGSPLSLECTVEGTSNPNLYWYRQAAGRGLQLLFYSVGIGQISSEVPQNLSASRPQDRQFILSSKKLLLSDSGFYLCAAGGSYNSPLHFGNGTRLTVT.

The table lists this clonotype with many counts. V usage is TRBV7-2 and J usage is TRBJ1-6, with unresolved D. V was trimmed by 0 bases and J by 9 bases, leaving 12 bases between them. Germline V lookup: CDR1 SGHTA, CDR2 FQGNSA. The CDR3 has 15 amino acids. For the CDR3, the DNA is TGTGCCAGCAGCTTAGCGGGTCGCGCAGGTTCACCCCTCCACTTT. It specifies CASSLAGRAGSPLHF.

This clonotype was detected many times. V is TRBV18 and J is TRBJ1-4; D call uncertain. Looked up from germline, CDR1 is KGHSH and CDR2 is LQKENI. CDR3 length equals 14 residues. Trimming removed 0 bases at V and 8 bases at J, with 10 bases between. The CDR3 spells CASSPPVGREKLFF. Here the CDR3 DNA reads TGTGCCAGCTCACCACCGGTGGGCCGCGAAAAACTGTTTTTT.

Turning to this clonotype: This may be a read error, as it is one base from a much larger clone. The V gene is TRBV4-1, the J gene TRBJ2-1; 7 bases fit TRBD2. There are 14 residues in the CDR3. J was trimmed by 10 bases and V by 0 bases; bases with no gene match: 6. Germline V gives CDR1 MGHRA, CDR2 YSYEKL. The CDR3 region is CASSQERRDYEQFF. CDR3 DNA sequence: TGCGCCAGCAGCCAAGAGAGGCGGGACTACGAGCAGTTCTTC.

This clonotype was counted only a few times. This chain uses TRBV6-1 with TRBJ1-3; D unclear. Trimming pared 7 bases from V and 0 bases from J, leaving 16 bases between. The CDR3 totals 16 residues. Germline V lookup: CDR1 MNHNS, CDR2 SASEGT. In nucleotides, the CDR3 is TGTGCCAGCAATTCCAGGCGCCCGCACTCTGGAAACACCATATATTTT. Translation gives CASNSRRPHSGNTIYF.

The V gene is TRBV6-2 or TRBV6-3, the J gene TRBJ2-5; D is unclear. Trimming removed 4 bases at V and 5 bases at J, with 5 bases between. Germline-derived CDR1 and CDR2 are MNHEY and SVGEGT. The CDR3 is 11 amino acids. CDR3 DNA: TGTGCCAGCAGTTGGACGGAGACCCAGTACTTC. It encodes CASSWTETQYF.

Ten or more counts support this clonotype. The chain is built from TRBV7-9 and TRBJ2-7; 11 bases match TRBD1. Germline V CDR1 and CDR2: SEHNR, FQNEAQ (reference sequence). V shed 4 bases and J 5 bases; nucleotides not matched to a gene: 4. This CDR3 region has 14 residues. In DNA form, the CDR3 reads TGTGCCAGCAGCTCAGAGGGACAGGGGGACGAGCAGTACTTC. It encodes CASSSEGQGDEQYF.

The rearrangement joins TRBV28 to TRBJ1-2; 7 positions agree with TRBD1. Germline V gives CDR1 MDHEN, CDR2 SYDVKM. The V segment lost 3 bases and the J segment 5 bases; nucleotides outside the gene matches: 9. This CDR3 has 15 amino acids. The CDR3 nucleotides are TGTGCCAGCAGTTTGTTAGGGGACAGAACATATGGCTACACCTTC. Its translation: CASSLLGDRTYGYTF.

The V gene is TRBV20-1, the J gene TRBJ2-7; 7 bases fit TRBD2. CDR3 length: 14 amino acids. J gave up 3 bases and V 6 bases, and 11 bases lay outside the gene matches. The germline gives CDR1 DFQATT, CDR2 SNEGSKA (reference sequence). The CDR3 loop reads CSAKPLAVLYEQYF. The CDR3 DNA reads TGCAGTGCCAAGCCCCTAGCGGTTCTCTACGAGCAGTACTTC.

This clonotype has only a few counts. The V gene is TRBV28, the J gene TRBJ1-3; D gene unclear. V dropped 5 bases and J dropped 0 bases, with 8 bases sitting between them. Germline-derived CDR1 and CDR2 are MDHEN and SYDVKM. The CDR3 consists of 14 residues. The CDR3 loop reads CASSPWASGNTIYF. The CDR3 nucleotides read TGTGCCAGCAGTCCCTGGGCCTCTGGAAACACCATATATTTT.

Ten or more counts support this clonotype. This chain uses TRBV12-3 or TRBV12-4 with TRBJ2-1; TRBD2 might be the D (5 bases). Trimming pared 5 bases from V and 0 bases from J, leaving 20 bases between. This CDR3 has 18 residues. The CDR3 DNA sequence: TGTGCCAGCAGTCCACTCCCCTCGCAGCGGAGCTCCTACAATGAGCAGTTCTTC. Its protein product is CASSPLPSQRSSYNEQFF.

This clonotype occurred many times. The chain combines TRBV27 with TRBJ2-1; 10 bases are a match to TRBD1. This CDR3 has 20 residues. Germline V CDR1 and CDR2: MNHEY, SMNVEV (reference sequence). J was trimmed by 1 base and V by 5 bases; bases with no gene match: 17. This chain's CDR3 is CASSPHDRGRWSRSYNEQFF. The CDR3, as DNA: TGTGCCAGCAGTCCTCACGACAGGGGGCGTTGGTCTCGGTCCTACAATGAGCAGTTCTTC.

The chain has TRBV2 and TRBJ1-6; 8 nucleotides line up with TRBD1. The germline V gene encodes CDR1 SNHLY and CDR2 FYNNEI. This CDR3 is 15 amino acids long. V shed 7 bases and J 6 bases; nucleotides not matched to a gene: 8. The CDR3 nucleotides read TGTGCCAGCATGACCACGACAGGGGTTAATTCACCCCTCCACTTT. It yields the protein CASMTTTGVNSPLHF.

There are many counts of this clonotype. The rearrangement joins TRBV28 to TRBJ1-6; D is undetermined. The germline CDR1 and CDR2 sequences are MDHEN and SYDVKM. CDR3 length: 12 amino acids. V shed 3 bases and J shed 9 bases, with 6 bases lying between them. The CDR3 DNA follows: TGTGCCAGCAGTTTTTATGGTTCACCCCTCCACTTT. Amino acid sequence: CASSFYGSPLHF.